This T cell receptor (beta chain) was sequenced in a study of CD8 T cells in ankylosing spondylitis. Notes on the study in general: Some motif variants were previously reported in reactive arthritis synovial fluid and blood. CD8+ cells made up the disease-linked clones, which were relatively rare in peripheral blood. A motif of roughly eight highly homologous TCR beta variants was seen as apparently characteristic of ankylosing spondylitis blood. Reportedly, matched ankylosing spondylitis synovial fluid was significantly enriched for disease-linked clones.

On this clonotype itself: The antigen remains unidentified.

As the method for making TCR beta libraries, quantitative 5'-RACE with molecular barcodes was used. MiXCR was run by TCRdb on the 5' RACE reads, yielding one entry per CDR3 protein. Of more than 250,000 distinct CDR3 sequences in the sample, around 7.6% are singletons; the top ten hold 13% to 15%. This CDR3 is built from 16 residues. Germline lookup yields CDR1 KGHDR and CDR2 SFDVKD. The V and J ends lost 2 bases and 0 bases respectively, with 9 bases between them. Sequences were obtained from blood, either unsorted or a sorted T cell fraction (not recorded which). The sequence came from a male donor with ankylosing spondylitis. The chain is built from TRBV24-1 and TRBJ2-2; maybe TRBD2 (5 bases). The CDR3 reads CATSDWGDPNTGELFF. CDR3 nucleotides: TGTGCCACCAGTGATTGGGGAGACCCGAACACCGGGGAGCTGTTTTTT.